A selection of T cell receptor beta chains follows, all from one sample in a study of blood T cell repertoires in COVID-19. Assay: immunoSEQ multiplex PCR; the TCRdb copy retains only in-frame clones and omits some. The sample lists approximately 260,000 clones, more than 85% seen once, with 3.5% to 4% in the top ten. Sequenced sample: peripheral blood. These receptors came from a man younger than 35 with active or convalescent COVID-19. CDR3s include the opening cysteine and the closing phenylalanine or tryptophan.

J | V | CDR3
TRBJ1-1 | TRBV7-9 | CASSWGTGAPSNEAFF
TRBJ2-3 | TRBV12-5 | CASGFLLRSVRDTQYF
TRBJ2-1 | TRBV7-9 | CASSLVGLAGGPGDNEQFF
TRBJ1-1 | TRBV11-3 | CASSLVVGARETEAFF
TRBJ2-1 | TRBV5-4 | CASSLQQGFEQFF
TRBJ1-5 | TRBV19 | CASSSEVRSQPQHF
TRBJ1-1 | TRBV5-1 | CASSPTLSQVNTEAFF
TRBJ1-1 | TRBV28 | CASRLQDTEAFF
TRBJ1-3 | TRBV20-1 | CSASMSFSGNTIYF
TRBJ1-2 | TRBV7-9 | CASSLSLPYGYTF
TRBJ2-6 | TRBV19 | CASSILAGQGLSGANVLTF
TRBJ2-2 | TRBV11-3 | CASRLGLANTGELFF
TRBJ2-7 | TRBV7-8 | CASSLDGGSSYEQYF
TRBJ2-1 | TRBV30 | CAWSVVAGGSNEQFF
TRBJ2-7 | TRBV14 | CASSLNRKIGQYF
TRBJ1-6 | TRBV4-1 | CASSQVSRDNSPLHF
TRBJ1-1 | TRBV5-1 | CASSLGEGWTEAFF
TRBJ2-7 | TRBV9 | CASSGLGQGSYEQYF
TRBJ1-2 | TRBV5-4 | CASRPGQGWGYGYTF
TRBJ1-6 | TRBV6-5 | CASRDEGTASSPLHF
TRBJ2-5 | TRBV4-1 | CASSQADMAQETQYF
TRBJ1-6 | TRBV27 | CASSPRTGHNSPLHF
TRBJ1-5 | TRBV19 | CASSLTGKGLGQPQHF
TRBJ1-6 | TRBV7-9 | CASSGKTGFHNSPLHF
TRBJ2-3 | TRBV7-3 | CASSLTLSGVDTQYF